Below are 16 T cell receptor beta chains sequenced from a single sample in a study of blood T cell repertoires in COVID-19. TCRdb's copy holds only in-frame clones and misses some; the assay was immunoSEQ multiplex PCR. The data hold about 480,000 clones, with roughly nine tenths observed a single time. The sequencing input was PBMCs or T cells enriched from blood (not recorded which). The receptors stem from a woman aged 55-69 years who had recovered from COVID-19.

V gene TRBV11-2 combines with J gene TRBJ2-2; 9 nucleotides agree with TRBD1. The CDR3 extends over 16 amino acids. The V gene end was trimmed by 3 bases and the J gene end by 0 bases; junction bases not matched to a gene: 2. Germline CDR1 reads SGHAT; CDR2 reads FQNNGV. The CDR3 coding sequence is TGTGCCAGCAGCTTCGGGACAGGGCCGAACACCGGGGAGCTGTTTTTT. Protein sequence: CASSFGTGPNTGELFF.

The chain is built from TRBV4-1 and TRBJ2-1, with 10 bases identical to TRBD2. Trimming took 4 bases from V and 4 from J; bases not matched to a gene: 1. The V gene's germline CDR1 is MGHRA and CDR2 YSYEKL. The CDR3 length is 14 residues. This chain's CDR3 is CASSPSGGYNEQFF. CDR3 DNA: TGCGCCAGCAGCCCTAGCGGGGGTTACAATGAGCAGTTCTTC.

Only a few counts were recorded for this clone. The rearrangement links TRBV11-3 to TRBJ1-6, with D perhaps TRBD1 (5 bases). V dropped 4 bases and J dropped 2 bases, with 12 bases sitting between them. Germline CDR1 and CDR2: SGHNT and YENEEA. This CDR3 spans 16 amino acids. The CDR3 DNA follows: TGTGCCAGCAGCTCGCAGGGAGGAACCTATAATTCACCCCTCCACTTT. This codes for CASSSQGGTYNSPLHF. Filled out from reference TRBV11-3 and TRBJ1-6, the complete variable domain reads EAGVVQSPRYKIIEKKQPVAFWCNPISGHNTLYWYLQNLGQGPELLIRYENEEAVDDSQLPKDRFSAERLKGVDSTLKIQPAELGDSAVYLCASSSQGGTYNSPLHFGNGTRLTVT.

The gene calls are TRBV9 and TRBJ1-2; tentatively, D is TRBD1 (6 bases). Germline lookup yields CDR1 SGDLS and CDR2 YYNGEE. Trimming removed 4 bases at V and 0 bases at J, with 13 bases between. The CDR3 totals 15 residues. This chain's CDR3 is CASSPGQSTNYGYTF. CDR3 DNA: TGTGCCAGCAGCCCCGGACAGTCAACTAACTATGGCTACACCTTC.

This clone was detected only a few times. The chain has TRBV19 and TRBJ1-4; D is unresolved. V was clipped by 6 bases and J by 0 bases, with 8 bases between them. Germline loops: CDR1 LNHDA, CDR2 SQIVND (reference sequence). CDR3 length: 14 amino acids. The CDR3 DNA is TGTGCCAGTAGCCCGGTTACAACTAATGAAAAACTGTTTTTT. This translates into CASSPVTTNEKLFF. Together with reference TRBV19 and TRBJ1-4, the CDR3 gives the full variable domain: DGGITQSPKYLFRKEGQNVTLSCEQNLNHDAMYWYRQDPGQGLRLIYYSQIVNDFQKGDIAEGYSVSREKKESFPLTVTSAQKNPTAFYLCASSPVTTNEKLFFGSGTQLSVL.

The chain has TRBV4-1 and TRBJ2-1, with 13 bases matching TRBD2. Germline CDR1 is MGHRA and CDR2 is YSYEKL. V trimming: 0 bases; J trimming: 11 bases; junction bases outside the gene matches: 4. The CDR3 runs to 15 residues. The CDR3 coding sequence is TGCGCCAGCAGCCAAGATGGACTAGCGGGAGCCCAGCAGTTCTTC. Its translation: CASSQDGLAGAQQFF.

The rearrangement uses TRBV7-2 and TRBJ2-1; possibly TRBD1 for D (5 bases). The germline V and J ends were trimmed by 0 bases and 3 bases, with 9 bases remaining between them. The CDR3 length is 15 residues. Germline V gene lookup returns CDR1 SGHTA and CDR2 FQGNSA. CDR3 sequence: CASSLAGVGYNEQFF. The CDR3 nucleotides read TGTGCCAGCAGCTTAGCAGGGGTAGGCTACAATGAGCAGTTCTTC.

The chain's CDR3 is CASRPGTALQETQYF. The CDR3 DNA sequence: TGTGCCAGCAGGCCTGGGACAGCCCTCCAAGAGACCCAGTACTTC. The chain recombines TRBV28 with TRBJ2-5; 7 bases match TRBD1. Unmatched junction bases numbered 8, after V lost 6 bases and J lost 1 base. Germline V gene data show CDR1 as MDHEN and CDR2 as SYDVKM. The CDR3 is 15 amino acids.

The V call is TRBV2, the J call TRBJ2-1; 11 nucleotides align to TRBD2. This CDR3 comprises 15 residues. Per germline, CDR1 SNHLY and CDR2 FYNNEI. The V and J ends lost 0 bases and 7 bases, in that order; junction bases with no gene match: 2. The CDR3 DNA is TGTGCCAGCAGTGAAGCTGGACTAGCGGGTAATGAGCAGTTCTTC. It codes for CASSEAGLAGNEQFF. The whole variable domain, filled in from reference TRBV2 and TRBJ2-1, reads EPEVTQTPSHQVTQMGQEVILRCVPISNHLYFYWYRQILGQKVEFLVSFYNNEISEKSEIFDDQFSVERPDGSNFTLKIRSTKLEDSAMYFCASSEAGLAGNEQFFGPGTRLTVL.

This chain joins TRBV5-1 and TRBJ2-5; the match to TRBD1 covers 9 bases. Germline V gene lookup returns CDR1 SGHRS and CDR2 YFSETQ. After removal of 0 bases from V and 4 bases from J, the junction contained 4 bases not matched to a gene. CDR3 size: 15 residues. CDR3 bases: TGCGCCAGCAGCTTGGCACTGACAGGGGGAGAGACCCAGTACTTC. Protein: CASSLALTGGETQYF.

The CDR3 here is CASSVAGGTYNEQFF. CDR3 bases: TGTGCCAGCAGCGTTGCGGGGGGCACCTACAATGAGCAGTTCTTC. The J gene is TRBJ2-1, the V gene TRBV9; 8 nucleotides agree with TRBD2. After removal of 2 bases from V and 2 bases from J, the junction contained 3 bases not matched to a gene. The CDR3 extends over 15 amino acids. The V gene's germline CDR1 is SGDLS and CDR2 YYNGEE.

V usage is TRBV5-8 and J usage is TRBJ2-5, with D tentatively TRBD2 (6 bases). V dropped 3 bases and J dropped 0 bases, with 12 bases sitting between them. The germline gives CDR1 SGHTS, CDR2 YDEGEE. The CDR3 consists of 15 residues. The CDR3 spells CASSSTWGDQETQYF. DNA for the CDR3: TGTGCCAGCAGCTCCACATGGGGGGACCAAGAGACCCAGTACTTC.

The chain has TRBV12-5 and TRBJ2-3, with TRBD1 matching 9 bases. Unmatched junction bases numbered 3, after V lost 0 bases and J lost 2 bases. The CDR3 loop spans 16 amino acids. The germline gives CDR1 LGHNT, CDR2 FRNRAP. CDR3 coding DNA: TGTGCTAGTGGTTTGGTAAGGGACAGGGACACAGATACGCAGTATTTT. Translated: CASGLVRDRDTDTQYF.

The V gene is TRBV7-8, the J gene TRBJ1-4, with 7 bases lining up with TRBD1. Germline V gene sequence: CDR1 SGHVS, CDR2 FQNEAQ. The CDR3 has 14 amino acids. Unmatched junction bases numbered 5, after V lost 5 bases and J lost 5 bases. DNA for the CDR3: TGTGCCAGCAGCAAACAGGGGTCGAATGAAAAACTGTTTTTT. It codes for CASSKQGSNEKLFF.

The genes are TRBV6-5 and TRBJ1-1, with TRBD1 matching over 10 bases. Germline CDR1 is MNHEY and CDR2 is SVGAGI. The CDR3 length is 15 residues. The ends lost 6 bases at V and 0 bases at J; junction bases unmatched: 4. CDR3 DNA: TGTGCCAGCAGCGACAGGGGGCGTTTGAACACTGAAGCTTTCTTT. Its protein product is CASSDRGRLNTEAFF.

The chain employs TRBV5-5 and TRBJ2-5; TRBD1 agrees at 8 bases. V dropped 4 bases and J dropped 6; count of bases not matched to a gene: 11. Germline CDR1 and CDR2: SGHKS and YYEKEE (reference sequence). CDR3 length equals 15 residues. Here the CDR3 reads CASSAETGVGQTQYF. In nucleotides, the CDR3 is TGTGCCAGCAGCGCGGAGACAGGGGTGGGGCAGACCCAGTACTTC.